This T cell receptor (beta chain) was identified in a study of blood T cell repertoires in COVID-19. Participants were aged 18 to 89 years from about 25 US areas. The CDR3 runs to 12 residues. V gave up 4 bases and J gave up 6 bases, with 13 bases separating them. Germline CDR1 and CDR2: SQVTM and ANQGSEA. Profiling relied on immunoSEQ multiplex PCR, and the TCRdb table lists in-frame clones only, not all of them. The table shows over 350,000 clones, with about 88% occurring only once. This chain links TRBV29-1 with TRBJ2-7, with D possibly TRBD2 on 6 matching bases. The source is a young woman who had recovered from COVID-19. Sequenced input: PBMCs or T cells enriched from blood (not recorded which). This CDR3 reads CSVGRGSSEQYF. The CDR3 DNA reads as TGCAGCGTTGGTCGGGGGTCCAGCGAGCAGTACTTC.